The rows below give T cell receptor beta chains drawn from one sample of a study of shared clonotypes between healthy human individuals. The repertoire was sequenced with immunoSEQ multiplex PCR; TCRdb's copy has only in-frame clones and lacks some. The table lists under 2.5 million clones, under 95% of them singletons. The sample consisted of naive CD4+ T cells from PBMCs. The receptors were gathered from a man in his late teens or twenties in good health. Some clones in this sample may be carry-over from other donors' samples. CDR3s include the opening cysteine and the closing phenylalanine or tryptophan. A D gene is named only where the DNA matches it firmly. The size entry is marked missing in some rows and otherwise reads once, few, many or a size class.

abundance,v_gene,j_gene,d_gene,CDR3aa,CDR3nt
NA,TRBV5-1,TRBJ2-7,TRBD2,CASSLGVASGKPSYEQYF,TGCGCCAGCAGCTTGGGTGTGGCTAGCGGGAAACCCTCCTACGAGCAGTACTTC
NA,TRBV14,TRBJ2-1,NA,CASSPGRIKQFF,TGTGCCAGCAGCCCGGGACGGATAAAGCAGTTCTTC
NA,TRBV4-1,TRBJ1-1,NA,CASSQGPQNTEAFF,TGCGCCAGCAGCCAGGGGCCGCAAAACACTGAAGCTTTCTTT
NA,TRBV21-1,TRBJ2-3,NA,CASSKGGARRDNTDTQYF,TGTGCCAGCAGCAAAGGAGGGGCTAGGCGGGATAACACAGATACGCAGTATTTT
NA,TRBV28,TRBJ2-3,TRBD1,CASSFPGGGTDTQYF,TGTGCCAGCAGTTTCCCAGGGGGTGGAACAGATACGCAGTATTTT
once,TRBV7-2,TRBJ1-4,TRBD1,CASSPPGQGGKKLFF,TGTGCCAGCAGCCCCCCCGGACAGGGGGGGAAAAAACTGTTTTTT
NA,TRBV2,TRBJ2-7,NA,CASSEGSGDEQYF,TGTGCCAGCAGTGAAGGGAGTGGCGACGAGCAGTACTTC
NA,TRBV15,TRBJ1-2,TRBD1,CATSRGTGGKDGYTF,TGTGCCACCAGCAGAGGAACAGGGGGTAAGGATGGCTACACCTTC
NA,TRBV5-1,TRBJ2-3,TRBD2,CASSLGGLAGGSTDTQYF,TGCGCCAGCAGCTTGGGAGGGCTAGCGGGAGGCAGCACAGATACGCAGTATTTT
once,TRBV4-1,TRBJ1-4,NA,CASSQIFFRATNEKLFF,TGCGCCAGCAGCCAAATATTTTTCCGGGCAACTAATGAAAAACTGTTTTTT
NA,TRBV10-3,TRBJ2-1,TRBD2,CAISYSGTPSYNEQFF,TGTGCCATCAGTTATAGCGGGACCCCCTCCTACAATGAGCAGTTCTTC
NA,TRBV6-4,TRBJ2-3,NA,CASSRDLYTDTQYF,TGTGCCAGCAGTCGGGACTTATACACAGATACGCAGTATTTT